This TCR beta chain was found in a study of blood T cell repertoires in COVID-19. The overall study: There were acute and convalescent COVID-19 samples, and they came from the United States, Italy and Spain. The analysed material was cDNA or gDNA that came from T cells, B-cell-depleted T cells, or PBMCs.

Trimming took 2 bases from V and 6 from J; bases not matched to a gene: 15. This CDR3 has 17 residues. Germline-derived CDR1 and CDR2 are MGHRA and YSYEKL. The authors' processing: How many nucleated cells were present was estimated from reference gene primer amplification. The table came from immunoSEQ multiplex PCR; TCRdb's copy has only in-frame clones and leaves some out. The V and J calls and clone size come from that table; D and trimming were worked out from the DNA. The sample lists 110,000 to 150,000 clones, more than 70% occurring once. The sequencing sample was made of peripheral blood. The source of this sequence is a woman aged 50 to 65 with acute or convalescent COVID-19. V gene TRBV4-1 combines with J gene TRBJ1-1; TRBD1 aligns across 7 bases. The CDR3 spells CASSQLTTGTVGPEAFF. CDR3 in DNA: TGCGCCAGCAGCCAACTCACTACCGGGACAGTCGGCCCTGAAGCTTTCTTT.